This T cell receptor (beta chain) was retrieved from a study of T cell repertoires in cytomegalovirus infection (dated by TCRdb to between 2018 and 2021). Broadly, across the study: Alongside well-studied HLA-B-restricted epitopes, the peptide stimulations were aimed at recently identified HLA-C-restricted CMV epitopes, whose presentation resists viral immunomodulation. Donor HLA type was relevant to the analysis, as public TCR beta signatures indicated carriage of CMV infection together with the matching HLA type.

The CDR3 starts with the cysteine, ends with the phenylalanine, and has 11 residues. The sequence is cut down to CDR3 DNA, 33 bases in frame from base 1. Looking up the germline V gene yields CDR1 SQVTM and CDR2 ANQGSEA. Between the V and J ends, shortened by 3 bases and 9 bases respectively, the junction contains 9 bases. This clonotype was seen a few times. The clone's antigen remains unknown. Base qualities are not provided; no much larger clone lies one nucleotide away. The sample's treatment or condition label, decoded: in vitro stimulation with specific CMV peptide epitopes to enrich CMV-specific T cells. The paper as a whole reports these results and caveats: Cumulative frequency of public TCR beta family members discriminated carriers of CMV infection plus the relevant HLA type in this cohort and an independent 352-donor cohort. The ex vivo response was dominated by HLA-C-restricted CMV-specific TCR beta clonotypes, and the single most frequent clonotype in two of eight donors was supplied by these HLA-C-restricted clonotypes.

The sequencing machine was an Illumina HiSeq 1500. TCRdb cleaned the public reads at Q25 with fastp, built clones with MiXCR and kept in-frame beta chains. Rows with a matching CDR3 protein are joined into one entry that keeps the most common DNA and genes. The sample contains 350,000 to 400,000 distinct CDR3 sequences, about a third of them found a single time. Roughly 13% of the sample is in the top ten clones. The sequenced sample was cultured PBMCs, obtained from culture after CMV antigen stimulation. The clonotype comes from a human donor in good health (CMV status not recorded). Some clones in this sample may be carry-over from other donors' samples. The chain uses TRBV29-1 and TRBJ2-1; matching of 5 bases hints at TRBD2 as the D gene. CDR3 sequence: CSVDTAGEQFF. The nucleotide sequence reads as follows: TGCAGCGTTGATACTGCGGGTGAGCAGTTCTTC.